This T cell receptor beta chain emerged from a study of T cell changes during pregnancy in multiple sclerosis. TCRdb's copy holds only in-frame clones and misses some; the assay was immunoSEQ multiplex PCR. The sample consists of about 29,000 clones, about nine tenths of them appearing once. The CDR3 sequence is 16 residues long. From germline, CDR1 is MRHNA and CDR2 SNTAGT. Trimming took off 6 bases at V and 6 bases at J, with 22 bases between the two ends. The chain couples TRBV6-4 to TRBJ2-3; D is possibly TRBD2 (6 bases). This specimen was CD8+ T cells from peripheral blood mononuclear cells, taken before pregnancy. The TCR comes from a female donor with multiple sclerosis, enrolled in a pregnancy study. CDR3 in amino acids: CASSPGRGGGVDTQYF. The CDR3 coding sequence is TGTGCCAGCAGCCCCGGGCGGGGAGGAGGTGTGGATACGCAGTATTTT.